This section outlines one T cell receptor beta chain sequence together with its context. The sample comes from a study of blood T cell repertoires in COVID-19. As for the study in general: COVID-19 samples collected from the United States, Italy and Spain covered acute and convalescent phases.

Participant reports of clinical history set cohort assignment. Assay used: immunoSEQ multiplex PCR; TCRdb lists only in-frame clones, some missing. This sample carries about 160,000 clones, about four fifths of them seen once, and the ten largest clones take more than 3%. V lost 0 bases, J lost 2 bases, and 11 bases lay in between. The CDR3 covers 15 residues. Germline CDR1 reads GTSNPN; CDR2 reads SVGIG (reference sequence). Sample: PBMCs or T cells enriched from blood (not recorded which). This chain uses TRBV30 with TRBJ1-5; the D is unclear. The sequence derives from a woman aged 60-70 years who had recovered from COVID-19. CDR3 nucleotide sequence: TGTGCCTGGAGTGTGGAGGGAGGAGGCAATCAGCCCCAGCATTTT. Its protein product is CAWSVEGGGNQPQHF.